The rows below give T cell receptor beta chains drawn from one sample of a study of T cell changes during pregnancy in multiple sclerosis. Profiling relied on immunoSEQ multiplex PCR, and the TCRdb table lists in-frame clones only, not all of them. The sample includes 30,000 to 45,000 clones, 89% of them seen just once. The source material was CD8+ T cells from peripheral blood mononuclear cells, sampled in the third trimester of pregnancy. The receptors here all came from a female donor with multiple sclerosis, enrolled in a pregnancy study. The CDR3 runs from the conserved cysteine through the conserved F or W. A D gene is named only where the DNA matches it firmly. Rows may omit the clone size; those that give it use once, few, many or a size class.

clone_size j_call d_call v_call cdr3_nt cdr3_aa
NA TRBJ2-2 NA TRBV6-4 TGTGCCAGCGGAGAGGGGAGGTCCGCCGGGGAGCTGTTTTTT CASGEGRSAGELFF
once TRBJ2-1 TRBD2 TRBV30 TGTGCCTGGAGTGTTGGGACTAGCGGATACAATGAGCAGTTCTTC CAWSVGTSGYNEQFF
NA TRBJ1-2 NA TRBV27 TGTGCCAGCAGTTTATCGTACAGGGCGGGAGAGGGCTACACCTTC CASSLSYRAGEGYTF
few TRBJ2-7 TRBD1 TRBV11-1 TGTGCCAGCAGCTTATTGGACAGGGGGGACGACGAGCAGTACTTC CASSLLDRGDDEQYF
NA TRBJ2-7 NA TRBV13 TGTGCCAGCAGCTCCGGACTACGCTCCTACGAGCAGTACTTC CASSSGLRSYEQYF
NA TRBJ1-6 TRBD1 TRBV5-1 TGCGCCAGCAGCCCGGAGACAGGGATGTCTCCCCTCCACTTT CASSPETGMSPLHF
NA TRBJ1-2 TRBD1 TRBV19 TGTGCCAGTAGTCTCCCCGGCTACAGGGGATATGGCTACACCTTC CASSLPGYRGYGYTF
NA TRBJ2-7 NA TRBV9 TGTGCCAGCAGCGCCCCCGTGCAGGCCCCGGTGTCCTACGAGCAGTACTTC CASSAPVQAPVSYEQYF
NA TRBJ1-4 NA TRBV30 TGTGCCTGGAGTCCTACCGGACTAGGGAATGAAAAACTGTTTTTT CAWSPTGLGNEKLFF
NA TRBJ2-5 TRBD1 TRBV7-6 TGTGCCAGCAGCTCCGCGACAGGGGAAGAGACCCAGTACTTC CASSSATGEETQYF
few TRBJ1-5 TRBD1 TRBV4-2 TGTGCCAGCAGCCCCGGGACAGTAAGCAATCAGCCCCAGCATTTT CASSPGTVSNQPQHF
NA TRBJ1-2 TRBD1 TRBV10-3 TGTGCCATCAGTGATGGTGGGACAGGGAACTATGGCTACACCTTC CAISDGGTGNYGYTF
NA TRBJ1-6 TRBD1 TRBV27 TGTGCCAGCAGTCCCCGACAGGGGAGGGATTCACCCCTCCACTTT CASSPRQGRDSPLHF
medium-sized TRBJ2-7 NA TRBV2 TGTGCCAGCAACCGGGACTGGTCCTACGAGCAGTACTTC CASNRDWSYEQYF
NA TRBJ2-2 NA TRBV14 TGTGCCAGCAGCCTCGTCCGGGAGAACACCGGGGAGCTGTTTTTT CASSLVRENTGELFF
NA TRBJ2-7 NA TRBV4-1 TGCGCCAGCAGCCAAGACGATGGGCCCTCCGAAGGCGAGCAGTACTTC CASSQDDGPSEGEQYF
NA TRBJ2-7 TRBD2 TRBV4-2 TGTGCCAGCAGCCAAAACGGGGCGGGGGGGGACGAGCAGTACTTC CASSQNGAGGDEQYF
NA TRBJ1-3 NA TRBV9 TGTGCCAGCAGCGAGAGTCCTGGAAACACCATATATTTT CASSESPGNTIYF
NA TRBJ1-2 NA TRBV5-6 TGTGCCAGCAGCCCCCGACAGAGACATAACTATGGCTACACCTTC CASSPRQRHNYGYTF
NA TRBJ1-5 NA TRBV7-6 TGTGCCAGCAGCTTAGCGTCGACAGCCAATCAGCCCCAGCATTTT CASSLASTANQPQHF
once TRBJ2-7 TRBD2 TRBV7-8 TGTGCCAGCAGCTTAGAAGCCGGACTAGCGGGTTACGAGCAGTACTTC CASSLEAGLAGYEQYF
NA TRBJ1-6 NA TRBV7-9 TGTGCCAGCAGCTTGGGGAGGAACGACGTTTCACCCCTCCACTTT CASSLGRNDVSPLHF
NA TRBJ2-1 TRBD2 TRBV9 TGTGCCAGCAGCAAAGGACAGCGGGGGTCCTACAATGAGCAGTTCTTC CASSKGQRGSYNEQFF
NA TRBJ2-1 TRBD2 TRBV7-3 TGTGCCAGCAGCCGGATAGCGGGGCTCTACAATGAGCAGTTCTTC CASSRIAGLYNEQFF
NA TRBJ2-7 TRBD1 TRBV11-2 TGTGCCAGCAGCTTTGGTGGGGCAGGGGGTAGCCACGAGCAGTACTTC CASSFGGAGGSHEQYF
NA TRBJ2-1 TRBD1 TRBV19 TGTGCCACCCATTCCGGGACAGGTTCAAGGAATGAGCAGTTCTTC CATHSGTGSRNEQFF
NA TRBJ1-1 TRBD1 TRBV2 TGTGCCAGCAGACCCGTGGGACAGGGGGGAACTGAAGCTTTCTTT CASRPVGQGGTEAFF
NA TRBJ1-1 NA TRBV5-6 TGTGCCAGCAGCTTTCCGGGGGGCGCTGAAGCTTTCTTT CASSFPGGAEAFF
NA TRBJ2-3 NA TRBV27 TGTGCCAGCAGCGATTTCCGGACTGCTAGCACAGATACGCAGTATTTT CASSDFRTASTDTQYF
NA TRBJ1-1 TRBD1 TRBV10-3 TGTGCCATCAGATCGGGACAGGGCGCCCTAGAGACTGAAGCTTTCTTT CAIRSGQGALETEAFF
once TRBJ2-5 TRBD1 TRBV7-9 TGTGCCAGCAGCTTAGCACAGGGGGCATTAGAGACCCAGTACTTC CASSLAQGALETQYF
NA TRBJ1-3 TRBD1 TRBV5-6 TGTGCCAGCAGCTTTCTGGGACAGATAGGAAACACCATATATTTT CASSFLGQIGNTIYF
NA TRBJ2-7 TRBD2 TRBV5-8 TGTGCCAGCAGCTTGACTAGCGGGCTCCCCGCCCCGGACTTC CASSLTSGLPAPDF
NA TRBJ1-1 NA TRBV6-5 TGTGCCAGCACCCCCTCGACCCCGGGGGACACTGAAGCTTTCTTT CASTPSTPGDTEAFF
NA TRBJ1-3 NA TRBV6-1 TGTGCCAGCAGTGAGGCTCTCCCCTGGGAGTATAGCTCTGGAAACACCATATATTTT CASSEALPWEYSSGNTIYF
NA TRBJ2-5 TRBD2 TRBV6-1 TGTGCCAGCAGTGAAGCTCTCCTAGCGGGGAGCCAAGAGACCCAGTACTTC CASSEALLAGSQETQYF
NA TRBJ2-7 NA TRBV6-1 TGTGCCAGCAGTGAAGCTTCTTGGACAGCCTCCTACGAGCAGTACTTC CASSEASWTASYEQYF
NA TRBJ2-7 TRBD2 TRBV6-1 TGTGCCAGCAGTGAAGCCGGGAGGGAGCAGTACTTC CASSEAGREQYF
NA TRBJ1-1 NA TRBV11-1 TGTGCCAGCAGGAGTTGGGCGATGAACACTGAAGCTTTCTTT CASRSWAMNTEAFF
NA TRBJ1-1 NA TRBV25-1 TGTGCCAGCAGTGAGGAGAGTGGAATAGAAACTGAAGCTTTCTTT CASSEESGIETEAFF
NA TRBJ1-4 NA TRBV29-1 TGCAGCGTTGATAGGGGTAAAGAGCATAATGAAAAACTGTTTTTT CSVDRGKEHNEKLFF
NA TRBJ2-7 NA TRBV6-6 TGTGCCACCTTGGGGGGGCGCAACGAGCAGTACTTC CATLGGRNEQYF
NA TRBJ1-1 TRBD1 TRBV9 TGTGCCAGCAGCGGACCGGACAGGGCGGTTTTCTTT CASSGPDRAVFF
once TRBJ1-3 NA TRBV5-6 TGTGCCAGCAGCTTGGGCAGTCTGGGAAACACCATATATTTT CASSLGSLGNTIYF
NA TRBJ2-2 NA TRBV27 TGTGCCAGCAGGGAGGACACCGGGGAGCTGTTTTTT CASREDTGELFF
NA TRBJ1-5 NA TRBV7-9 TGTGCCAGCAGCTCGGGGGGTTATCAGCCCCAGCATTTT CASSSGGYQPQHF
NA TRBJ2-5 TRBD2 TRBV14 TGTGCCAGCAGCCAAGGTCCCCCTGGCGGGGGACTGTACTTC CASSQGPPGGGLYF